Shown below are 6 T cell receptor beta chains from a single sample sequenced in a study of technical replicates of blood from several donors. Libraries were prepared by immunoSEQ multiplex PCR; TCRdb keeps only in-frame clonotypes and omits some of them. Of tens of thousands of clones listed, 90% to 97% were seen once; the top ten hold around 0.39%. Sequenced sample: T cells isolated from PBMCs. Every receptor here comes from a human donor in good health.

The chain carries TRBV9 and TRBJ2-1; D may be TRBD2 (5 bases). Per germline, CDR1 SGDLS and CDR2 YYNGEE. The CDR3 runs to 13 residues. The V gene lost 3 bases and the J gene lost 1 base, with 5 bases spanning the gap. The CDR3 bases are TGTGCCAGCAGCGGAGGGTCCTACAATGAGCAGTTCTTC. It is translated as CASSGGSYNEQFF.

This rearrangement joins TRBV19 to TRBJ2-5; TRBD1 is a possible D gene (6 bases). This CDR3 is 16 amino acids long. Trimming stripped 5 bases from V and 2 bases from J, with 18 bases between. Germline V gene lookup returns CDR1 LNHDA and CDR2 SQIVND (reference sequence). The chain's CDR3 is CASSLWGRLGQETQYF. The CDR3 DNA is TGTGCCAGTAGTCTATGGGGGCGGTTAGGGCAAGAGACCCAGTACTTC.

The gene calls are TRBV20-1 and TRBJ2-3; D gene unclear. Trimming stripped 7 bases from V and 10 bases from J, with 15 bases between. Germline values: CDR1 DFQATT, CDR2 SNEGSKA (reference sequence). The CDR3 is made up of 11 amino acids. The chain's CDR3 is CSGASHMAQYF. CDR3 sequence (DNA): TGCAGTGGAGCATCCCATATGGCGCAGTATTTT.

J is TRBJ2-1 and V is TRBV28; D gene unclear. Trimming took 10 bases from V and 0 from J, leaving 13 bases between them. Germline V CDR1 and CDR2: MDHEN, SYDVKM. This CDR3 region has 14 residues. CDR3 in amino acids: CATLPLSSYNEQFF. DNA of the CDR3: TGTGCCACCTTACCCCTGAGCTCCTACAATGAGCAGTTCTTC.

V and J are TRBV30 and TRBJ2-1; tentative D call: TRBD1 (6 bases). This CDR3 has 12 residues. The V gene's germline CDR1 is GTSNPN and CDR2 SVGIG (reference sequence). Trimming removed 3 bases from V and 9 bases from J, with 12 bases in between. The CDR3, as DNA: TGTGCCTGGAGGATAGAAGGGGGTGAGCAGTTCTTC. Protein sequence: CAWRIEGGEQFF.

J is TRBJ1-1 and V is TRBV19; D unclear. Trimming pared 7 bases from V and 0 bases from J, leaving 12 bases between. Germline loops: CDR1 LNHDA, CDR2 SQIVND (reference sequence). The length of the CDR3 is 14 residues. DNA of the CDR3: TGTGCCAGTACTGGACGGAGGATGAACACTGAAGCTTTCTTT. Translation: CASTGRRMNTEAFF.